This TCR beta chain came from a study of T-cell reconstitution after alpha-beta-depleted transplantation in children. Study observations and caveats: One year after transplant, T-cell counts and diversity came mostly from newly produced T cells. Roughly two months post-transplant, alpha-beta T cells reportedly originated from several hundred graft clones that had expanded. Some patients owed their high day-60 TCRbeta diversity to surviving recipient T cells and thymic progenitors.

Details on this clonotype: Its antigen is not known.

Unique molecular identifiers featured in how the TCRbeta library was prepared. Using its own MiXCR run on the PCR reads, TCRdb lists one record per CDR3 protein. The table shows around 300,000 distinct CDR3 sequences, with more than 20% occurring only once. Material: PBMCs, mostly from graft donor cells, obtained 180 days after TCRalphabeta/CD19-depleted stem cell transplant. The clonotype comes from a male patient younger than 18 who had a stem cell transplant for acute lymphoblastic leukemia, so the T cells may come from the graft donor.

The CDR3 DNA is TGTGCCATCAGCGGACAGAACACTGAAGCTTTCTTT. Translated: CAISGQNTEAFF. The chain employs TRBV10-3 and TRBJ1-1, with D perhaps TRBD1 (5 bases). CDR3 length equals 12 residues. V was shortened by 6 bases and J by 1 base, with 6 bases between the two germline ends. CDR1 is ENHRY and CDR2 is SYGVKD in the germline V gene.